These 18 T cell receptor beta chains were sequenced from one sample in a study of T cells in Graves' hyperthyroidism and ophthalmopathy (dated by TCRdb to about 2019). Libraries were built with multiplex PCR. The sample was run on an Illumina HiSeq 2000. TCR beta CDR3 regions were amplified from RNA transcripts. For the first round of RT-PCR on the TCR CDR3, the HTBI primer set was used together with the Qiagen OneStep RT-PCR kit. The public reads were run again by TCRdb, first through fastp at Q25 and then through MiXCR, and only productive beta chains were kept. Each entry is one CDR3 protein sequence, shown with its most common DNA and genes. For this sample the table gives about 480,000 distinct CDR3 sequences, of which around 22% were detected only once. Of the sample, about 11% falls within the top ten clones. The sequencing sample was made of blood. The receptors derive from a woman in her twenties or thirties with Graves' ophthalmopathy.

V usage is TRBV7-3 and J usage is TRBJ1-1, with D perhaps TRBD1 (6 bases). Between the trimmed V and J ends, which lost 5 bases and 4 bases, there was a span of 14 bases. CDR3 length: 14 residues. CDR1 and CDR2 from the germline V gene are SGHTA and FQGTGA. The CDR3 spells CASSPLTGSTEAFF. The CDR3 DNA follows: TGTGCCAGCAGCCCGTTGACAGGAAGCACTGAAGCTTTCTTT.

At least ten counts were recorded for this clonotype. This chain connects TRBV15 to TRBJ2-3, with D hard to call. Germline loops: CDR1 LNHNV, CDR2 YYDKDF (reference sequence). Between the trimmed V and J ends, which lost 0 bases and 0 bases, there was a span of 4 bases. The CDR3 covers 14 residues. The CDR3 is CATSRDWSTDTQYF. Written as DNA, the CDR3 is TGTGCCACCAGCAGAGATTGGAGCACAGATACGCAGTATTTT.

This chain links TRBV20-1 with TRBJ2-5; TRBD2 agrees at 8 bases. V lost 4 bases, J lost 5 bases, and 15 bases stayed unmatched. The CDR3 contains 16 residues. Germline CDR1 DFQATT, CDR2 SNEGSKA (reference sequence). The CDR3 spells CSATPRRSASGETQYF. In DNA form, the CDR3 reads TGCAGTGCTACCCCCCGGCGGTCGGCTAGCGGGGAGACCCAGTACTTC.

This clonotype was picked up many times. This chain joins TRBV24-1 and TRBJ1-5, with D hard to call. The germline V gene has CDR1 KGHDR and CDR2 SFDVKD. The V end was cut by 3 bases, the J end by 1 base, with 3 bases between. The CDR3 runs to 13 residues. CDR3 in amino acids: CATSDRSNQPQHF. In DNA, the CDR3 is TGTGCCACCAGTGATCGAAGCAATCAGCCCCAGCATTTT.

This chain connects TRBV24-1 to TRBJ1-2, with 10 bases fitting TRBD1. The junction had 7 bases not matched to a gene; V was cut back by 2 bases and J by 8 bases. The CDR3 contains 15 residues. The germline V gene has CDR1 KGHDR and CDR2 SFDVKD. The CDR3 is CATSDYRDRGGGYTF. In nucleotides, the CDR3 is TGTGCCACCAGTGATTACCGGGACAGGGGAGGCGGCTACACCTTC.

The CDR3 DNA follows: TGTGCCAGCAGAGCGCGGGCAGGCTCTGGAAACACCATATATTTT. Amino acids: CASRARAGSGNTIYF. The rearrangement links TRBV27 to TRBJ1-3; no clear D gene. CDR1 is MNHEY, CDR2 SMNVEV, per germline (reference sequence). V was shortened by 6 bases and J by 0 bases, with 12 bases between the two germline ends. The CDR3 is 15 residues long.

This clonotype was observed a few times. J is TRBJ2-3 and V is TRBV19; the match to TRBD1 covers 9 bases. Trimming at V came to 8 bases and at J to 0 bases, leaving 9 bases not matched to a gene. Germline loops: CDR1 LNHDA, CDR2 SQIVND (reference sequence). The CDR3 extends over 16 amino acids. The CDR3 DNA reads TGTGCCAGTTCGAATTTCGGACAGGGGAGCACAGATACGCAGTATTTT. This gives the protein CASSNFGQGSTDTQYF.

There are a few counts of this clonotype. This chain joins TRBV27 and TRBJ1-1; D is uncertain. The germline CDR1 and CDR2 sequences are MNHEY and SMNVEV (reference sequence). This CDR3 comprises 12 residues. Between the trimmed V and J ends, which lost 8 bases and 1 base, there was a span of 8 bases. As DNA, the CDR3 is TGTGCCAGCGTCAGCGAGAACACTGAAGCTTTCTTT. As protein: CASVSENTEAFF.

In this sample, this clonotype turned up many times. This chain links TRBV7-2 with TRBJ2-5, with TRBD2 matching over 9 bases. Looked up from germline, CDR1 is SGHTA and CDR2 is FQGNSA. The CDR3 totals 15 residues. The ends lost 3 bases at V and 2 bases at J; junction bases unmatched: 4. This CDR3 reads CASSFGTSHQETQYF. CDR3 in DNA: TGTGCCAGCAGCTTCGGGACTAGCCATCAAGAGACCCAGTACTTC.

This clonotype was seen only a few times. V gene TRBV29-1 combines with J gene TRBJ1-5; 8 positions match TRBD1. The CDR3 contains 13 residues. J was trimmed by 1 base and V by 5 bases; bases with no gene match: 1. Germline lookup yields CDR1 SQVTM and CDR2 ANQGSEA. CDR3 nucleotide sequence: TGCAGCGTTTGGACAGGGAGCAATCAGCCCCAGCATTTT. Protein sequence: CSVWTGSNQPQHF.

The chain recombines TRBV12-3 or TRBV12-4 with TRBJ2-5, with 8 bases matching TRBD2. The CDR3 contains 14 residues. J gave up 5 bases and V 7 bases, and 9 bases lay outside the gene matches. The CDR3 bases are TGTGCCAGCACCCCGGGAGGGGCCGAGGAGACCCAGTACTTC. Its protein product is CASTPGGAEETQYF.

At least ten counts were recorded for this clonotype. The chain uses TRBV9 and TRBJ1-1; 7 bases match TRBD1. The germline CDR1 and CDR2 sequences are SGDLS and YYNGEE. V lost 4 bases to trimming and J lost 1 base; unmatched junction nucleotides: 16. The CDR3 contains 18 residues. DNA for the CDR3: TGTGCCAGCAGCCATTACTACCGGGCAGGGGGGGAGAACACTGAAGCTTTCTTT. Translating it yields CASSHYYRAGGENTEAFF.

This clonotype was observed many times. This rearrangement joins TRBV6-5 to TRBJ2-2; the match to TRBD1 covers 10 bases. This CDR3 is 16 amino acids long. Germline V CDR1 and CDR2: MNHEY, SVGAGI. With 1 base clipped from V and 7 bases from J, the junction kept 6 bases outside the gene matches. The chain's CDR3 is CASSYLTGGVGGELFF. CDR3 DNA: TGTGCCAGCAGTTACTTGACAGGGGGCGTAGGCGGGGAGCTGTTTTTT.

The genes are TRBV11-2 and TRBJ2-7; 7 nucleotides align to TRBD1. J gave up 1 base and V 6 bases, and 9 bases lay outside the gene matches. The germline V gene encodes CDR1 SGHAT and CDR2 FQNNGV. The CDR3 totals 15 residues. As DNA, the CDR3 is TGTGCCAGCAGGCCTCGACAGGGTCTTTCCTACGAGCAGTACTTC. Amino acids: CASRPRQGLSYEQYF. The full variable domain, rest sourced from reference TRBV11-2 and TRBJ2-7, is EAGVAQSPRYKIIEKRQSVAFWCNPISGHATLYWYQQILGQGPKLLIQFQNNGVVDDSQLPKDRFSAERLKGVDSTLKIQPAKLEDSAVYLCASRPRQGLSYEQYFGPGTRLTVT.

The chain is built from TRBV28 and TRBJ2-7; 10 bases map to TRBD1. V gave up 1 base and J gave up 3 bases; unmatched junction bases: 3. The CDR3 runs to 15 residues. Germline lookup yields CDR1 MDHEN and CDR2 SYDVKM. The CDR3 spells CASSLSGTGDYEQYF. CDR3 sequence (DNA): TGTGCCAGCAGTTTATCCGGGACAGGGGACTACGAGCAGTACTTC.

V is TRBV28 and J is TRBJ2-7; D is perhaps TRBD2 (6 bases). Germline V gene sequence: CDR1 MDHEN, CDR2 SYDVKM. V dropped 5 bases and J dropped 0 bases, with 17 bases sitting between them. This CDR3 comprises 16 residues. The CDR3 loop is CASSLTPGLSSYEQYF. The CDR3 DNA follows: TGTGCCAGCAGTCTTACACCGGGACTTAGCTCCTACGAGCAGTACTTC.

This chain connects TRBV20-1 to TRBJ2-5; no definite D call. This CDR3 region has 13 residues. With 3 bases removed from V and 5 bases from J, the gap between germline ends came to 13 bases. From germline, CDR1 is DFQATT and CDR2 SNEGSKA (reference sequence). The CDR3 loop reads CSASGTGRETQYF. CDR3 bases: TGCAGTGCTAGTGGTACCGGCCGGGAGACCCAGTACTTC.

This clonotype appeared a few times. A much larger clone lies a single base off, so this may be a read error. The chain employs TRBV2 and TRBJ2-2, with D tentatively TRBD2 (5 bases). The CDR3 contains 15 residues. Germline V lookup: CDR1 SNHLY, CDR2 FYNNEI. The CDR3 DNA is TGTGCCAGCAGTGCAGGCAGAGATGGCACCGGGGAGCTGTGTTTT. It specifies CASSAGRDGTGELCF.